This TCR beta chain was retrieved from a study of blood T cell repertoires in COVID-19 (dated by TCRdb to the early 2020s). With regard to the full study: Collaborator samples came from the United States, Italy and Spain and covered acute and convalescent phases of COVID-19. Samples came from the ongoing ImmuneRACE study (first 160 participants) plus 1,254 subjects from 6 global collaborators. HLA class I and class II types, where available, came from metadata supplied by the sample provider rather than from assay-based typing. The material from the prospective study consisted of cDNA or gDNA derived from T cells, B-cell-depleted T cells, or PBMCs. Deeply sampled blood TCRbeta repertoires from subjects exposed to, actively infected with, or recovered from COVID-19 were included in the dataset. Nearly every sample came with metadata listing a de-identified subject ID, COVID-19 status, age in years and sex. The repertoires were made available in a free public database intended to serve as a resource for research on the immune response to SARS-CoV-2. Study-level results and caveats: The amount of clinical and demographic metadata varied by source and participant and was provided uncurated.

The immunoSEQ Assay, a bias-controlled multiplex PCR, was used to amplify TCRbeta CDR3 regions from genomic DNA. As for the original processing: Nucleated cell counts per sample were estimated from amplification of reference gene primers within the assay. To quantify the absolute abundance of each unique TCRbeta CDR3 rearrangement, sequence reads were collapsed and filtered. For each sample, productive Simpson clonality was calculated as the square root of Simpson's diversity index over productive rearrangements. TCRdb provides this immuneACCESS table in a form limited to in-frame rearrangements. Some clones are lacking; in checked studies, under half of them reflect an unresolved V gene, and why the rest are absent is not known. V and J calls plus clone size are reproduced from that table; the DNA served to infer D and trimming. In all, the sample holds roughly 200,000 clones, and 82% of those were seen once. Approximately 10% of the sample is taken by the ten largest.

Turning to this clone: Its binding antigen is unknown. Per-base qualities were not stored, and no clone one base away is much larger.

From the germline V gene, CDR1 is SGHRS and CDR2 is YFSETQ. The junction carries 20 bases between V and J, which are trimmed by 5 bases and 0 bases respectively. Spanning cysteine to phenylalanine, the CDR3 consists of 17 amino acids. The kept DNA is CDR3 alone, 51 bases in frame from the first base. Participants in the prospective study were aged 18 to 89 years, lived in 20 to 30 United States geographic areas, and enrolled through a virtual design. In the prospective study, participants were assigned to cohorts based on the clinical history participants reported in a screening survey and a study questionnaire. Recovered participants in ImmuneRACE Cohort 3 were defined as having two consecutive negative NP/OP PCR tests, clearance from a healthcare professional, or resolution of symptoms. Each participant in the prospective study had whole blood, serum and a nasopharyngeal or oropharyngeal swab collected by mobile phlebotomists. Over a 2-month period, participants in the prospective study had the option of providing additional blood draws and questionnaires. Before DNA extraction, blood samples from the prospective study were shipped at room temperature or frozen.

The rearranged chain carries TRBV5-1 and TRBJ1-1, with TRBD1 perhaps the D gene, on 5 matching bases. The receptor comes from a man aged 35 to 55 who had recovered from COVID-19. The material sequenced was PBMCs or T cells enriched from blood (not recorded which). CDR3 protein: CASRKVPFRAMNTEAFF. In nucleotide form, the sequence is TGCGCCAGCAGAAAAGTACCCTTCAGGGCGATGAACACTGAAGCTTTCTTT.